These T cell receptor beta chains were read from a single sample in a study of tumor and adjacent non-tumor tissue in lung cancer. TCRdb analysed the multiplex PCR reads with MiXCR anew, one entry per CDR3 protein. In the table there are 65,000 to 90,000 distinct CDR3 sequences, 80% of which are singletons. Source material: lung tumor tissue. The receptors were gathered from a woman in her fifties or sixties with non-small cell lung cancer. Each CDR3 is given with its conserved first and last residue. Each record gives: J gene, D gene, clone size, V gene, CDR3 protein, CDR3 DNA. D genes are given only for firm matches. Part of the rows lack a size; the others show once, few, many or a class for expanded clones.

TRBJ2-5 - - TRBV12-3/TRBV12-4 CASSHHGTLETQYF TGTGCCAGCAGCCACCACGGAACCCTAGAGACCCAGTACTTC
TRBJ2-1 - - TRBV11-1 CASSSGWGSYNEQFF TGTGCCAGCAGCTCAGGGTGGGGAAGCTACAATGAGCAGTTCTTC
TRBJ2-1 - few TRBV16 CASSQRRNNEQFF TGTGCCAGCAGCCAGAGACGTAATAATGAGCAGTTCTTC
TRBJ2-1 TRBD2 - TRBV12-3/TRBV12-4 CPGSFVGGRNF TGTCCCGGCAGTTTTGTTGGCGGGAGGAACTTC
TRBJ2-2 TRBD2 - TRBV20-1 CSVSPSGISEELFF TGCAGTGTTAGTCCTAGCGGGATTTCCGAGGAGCTGTTTTTT
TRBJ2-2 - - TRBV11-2 CASSNNWDTRELFF TGTGCCAGCAGCAATAACTGGGACACCAGGGAGCTATTTTTT
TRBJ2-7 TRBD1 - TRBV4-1 CATRLDSGTGYEQYF TGCGCCACCAGACTTGACTCCGGGACAGGGTACGAGCAGTACTTC
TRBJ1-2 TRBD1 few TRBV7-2 CASTLDRIYGCTF TGTGCCAGCACCTTGGACAGGATATATGGCTGCACCTTC
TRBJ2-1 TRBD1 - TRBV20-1 CSAQTGVSYNEQFF TGCAGTGCTCAGACAGGGGTTTCCTACAATGAGCAGTTCTTC
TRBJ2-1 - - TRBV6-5 CANSPVGIGVASNEQFF TGTGCCAACAGCCCCGTTGGTATCGGGGTGGCTTCCAATGAGCAGTTCTTC
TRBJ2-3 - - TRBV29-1 CSVVLSLGSGGTQYF TGCAGCGTCGTCCTATCTCTTGGATCTGGGGGGACGCAGTATTTT
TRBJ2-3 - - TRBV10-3 CATARGLPGVEADTQYF TGTGCCACAGCCCGGGGGCTACCGGGAGTCGAGGCGGATACGCAGTATTTT
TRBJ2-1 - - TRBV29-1 CSAASPRLVGGGEQFF TGCAGCGCTGCCAGCCCGAGACTAGTGGGAGGCGGTGAGCAGTTCTTC
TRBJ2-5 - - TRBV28 CASWWSGEEIQYF TGTGCCAGCTGGTGGTCAGGAGAGGAGATACAGTACTTC
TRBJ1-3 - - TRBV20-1 CSTRAEGGRGNTIYF TGCAGTACTAGAGCAGAAGGGGGTAGAGGAAACACTATATATTTT
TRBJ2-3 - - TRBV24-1 CATSNSTTGLTTDTQYF TGTGCCACCAGTAATTCAACGACAGGCCTGACCACAGATACGCAGTATTTT
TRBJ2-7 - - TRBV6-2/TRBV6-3 CASSFHTGSSYEQYF TGTGCCAGCAGTTTCCACACAGGGTCATCGTACGAGCAGTATTTC
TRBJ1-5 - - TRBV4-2 CARSQDRGQSQHF TGTGCCCGCAGCCAAGATAGGGGTCAGTCCCAGCATTTT
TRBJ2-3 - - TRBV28 CASRLYYGLDTQYF TGTGCCAGCAGGCTTTATTATGGGTTAGATACGCAGTATTTT
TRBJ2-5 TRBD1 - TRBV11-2 CVSRLTGETQCF TGTGTCAGCAGACTTACAGGGGAGACCCAGTGCTTC
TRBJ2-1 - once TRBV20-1 CSTFRDSLGNEQFF TGCAGTACTTTCCGGGACTCGCTTGGGAACGAGCAGTTCTTC
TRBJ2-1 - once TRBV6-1 CDSKSLTGSFVDEQFF TGTGATAGCAAGAGCCTAACAGGATCCTTTGTGGATGAGCAGTTCTTC
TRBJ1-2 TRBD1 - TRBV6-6 CASSFTGADNGYTF TGTGCTAGCAGTTTCACAGGGGCGGACAATGGCTACACCTTC
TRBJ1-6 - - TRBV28 CVSSLHRRLYSPLHF TGTGTCAGCAGTTTGCACAGGAGGCTATATTCACCCCTCCACTTT
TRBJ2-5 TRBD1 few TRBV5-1 CASSLDRFQETRYF TGTGCCAGCAGTTTGGACAGGTTCCAAGAGACCCGGTACTTC
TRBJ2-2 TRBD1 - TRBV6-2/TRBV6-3 CASSPDRHTGELFF TGTGCCAGCAGTCCGGACAGGCACACGGGGGAGCTGTTTTTT
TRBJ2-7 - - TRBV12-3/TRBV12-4 CASSTDVSYGQYF TGTGCCAGTAGCACTGATGTCTCCTACGGGCAGTACTTC
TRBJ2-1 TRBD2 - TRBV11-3 CARSFSGTVTSYNEQFF TGTGCCCGCAGCTTTAGCGGGACGGTCACCTCCTACAATGAGCAATTCTTC
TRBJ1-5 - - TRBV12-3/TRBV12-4 CASSSLIGRGNQPRHF TGTGCCAGCAGTAGCCTCATCGGGAGGGGGAATCAGCCTCGGCATTTT
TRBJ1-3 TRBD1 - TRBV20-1 CSDRQGLQGNTVYF TGTAGTGATCGACAGGGCTTGCAGGGAAACACCGTATATTTT
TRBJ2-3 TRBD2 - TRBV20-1 CSARVGLAEAVTDTQYF TGCAGTGCTAGAGTAGGGCTAGCGGAGGCCGTCACAGATACGCAGTATTTT
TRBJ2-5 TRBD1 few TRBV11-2 CISSLTGETQCF TGTATCAGCAGCCTTACAGGGGAGACCCAGTGCTTC
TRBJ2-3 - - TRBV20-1 CSAGGGRQSDSTDAQYF TGCAGTGCTGGAGGGGGGAGGCAGAGCGATAGCACAGATGCGCAGTATTTT
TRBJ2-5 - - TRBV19 CASRPRWGSQETQYF TGTGCCAGTAGACCTAGGTGGGGGAGTCAAGAGACCCAGTACTTC
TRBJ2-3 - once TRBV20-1 CKAAGGLTIDTQYF TGCAAAGCGGCAGGCGGGCTGACGATAGATACGCAGTATTTT
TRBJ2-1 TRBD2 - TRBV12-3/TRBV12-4 CVSVPGGAYNEHFF TGTGTCAGCGTACCGGGAGGCGCCTACAATGAGCACTTCTTC
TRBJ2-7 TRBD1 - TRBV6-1 CASSARGLIINGQYF TGTGCCAGCAGTGCCAGGGGGCTAATTATAAACGGCCAGTACTTC
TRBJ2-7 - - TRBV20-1 CSVSETRADNSYELYF TGCAGTGTTTCCGAAACGAGAGCCGATAATTCCTACGAGCTGTACTTC
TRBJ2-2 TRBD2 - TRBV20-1 CSAPGLAGGRDTGALFF TGCAGTGCACCGGGACTAGCGGGAGGTCGGGACACCGGGGCACTGTTTTTT
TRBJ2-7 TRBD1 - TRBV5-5 CASSSRDRYYEQYF TGTGCCAGCAGCTCCCGGGACAGATACTACGAGCAGTACTTC
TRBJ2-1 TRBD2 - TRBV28 CASSGTSGSSNEQFF TGTGCCAGCAGCGGGACTAGCGGGAGCTCCAATGAGCAATTCTTC
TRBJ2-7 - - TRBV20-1 CIARESRGHEQYF TGCATTGCTAGGGAGAGCAGGGGCCACGAGCAGTATTTC
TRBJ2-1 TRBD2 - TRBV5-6 CASSLRRLWLGTTLAGFPLF TGTGCCAGCAGCTTAAGGAGATTGTGGCTTGGGACTACCCTGGCAGGGTTCCCCCTCTTC
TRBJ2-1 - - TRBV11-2 CASSLGLNNVQSF TGTGCGAGCAGCTTAGGTCTAAACAATGTGCAGTCCTTC
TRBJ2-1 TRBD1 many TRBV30 CAWTETGTGGNEQFF TGTGCCTGGACTGAGACCGGGACAGGGGGCAATGAGCAGTTCTTC
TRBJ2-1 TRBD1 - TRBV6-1 CVNSAPGGGEINEQFF TGTGTCAACAGCGCTCCAGGGGGCGGAGAGATCAATGAGCAGTTCTTC
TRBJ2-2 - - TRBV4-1 CASSQIIGFRTGELFF TGCGCCAGCAGCCAAATTATTGGATTTCGCACCGGGGAGCTGTTTTTT
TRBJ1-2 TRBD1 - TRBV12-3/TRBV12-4 CASNIDRGMSYTF TGTGCCAGCAACATCGACAGGGGGATGAGCTACACCTTC
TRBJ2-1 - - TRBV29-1 CSVESFLTGVDEQFF TGCAGCGTTGAATCTTTCCTAACGGGAGTGGATGAGCAGTTCTTC
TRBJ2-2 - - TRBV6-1 CASRRNGHTGELFF TGTGCCAGCAGGCGGAATGGGCACACCGGGGAGCTGTTTTTT
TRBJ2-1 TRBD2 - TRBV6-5 CVSSLADELFF TGTGTCAGCAGTCTAGCGGATGAGCTGTTCTTC
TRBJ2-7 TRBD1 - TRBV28 CASSPRDRGSDEQHF TGTGCCAGCAGTCCTAGGGACAGGGGTAGCGACGAGCAGCACTTC
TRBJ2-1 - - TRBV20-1 CSASDRGARSYNEQFF TGCAGTGCTAGTGATCGCGGCGCCCGATCCTACAATGAGCAGTTTTTC